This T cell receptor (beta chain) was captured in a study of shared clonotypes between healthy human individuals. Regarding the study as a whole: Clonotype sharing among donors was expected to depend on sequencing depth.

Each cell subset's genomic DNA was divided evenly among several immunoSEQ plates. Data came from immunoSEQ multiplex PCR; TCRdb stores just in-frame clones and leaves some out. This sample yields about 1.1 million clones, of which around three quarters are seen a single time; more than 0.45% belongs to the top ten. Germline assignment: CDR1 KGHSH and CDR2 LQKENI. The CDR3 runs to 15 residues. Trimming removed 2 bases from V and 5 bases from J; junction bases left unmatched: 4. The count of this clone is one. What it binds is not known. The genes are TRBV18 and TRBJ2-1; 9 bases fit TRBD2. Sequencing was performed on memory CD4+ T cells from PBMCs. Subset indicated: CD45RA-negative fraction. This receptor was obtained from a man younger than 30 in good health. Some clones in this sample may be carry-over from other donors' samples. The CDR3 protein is CASSPIGLANNEQFF. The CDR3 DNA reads TGTGCCAGCTCACCAATAGGACTAGCGAACAATGAGCAGTTCTTC.